Detailed here is one T cell receptor (beta chain). This sample was taken from a study of blood T cell repertoires in COVID-19. Across the whole study: Samples representing acute and convalescent COVID-19 were sourced from the United States, Italy and Spain.

This CDR3 region has 15 residues. The ends were cut back, 5 bases at V and 0 bases at J, with 11 bases in the middle. Germline loops: CDR1 SGHVS, CDR2 FNYEAQ. TCRdb's table, derived via immunoSEQ multiplex PCR, lists solely in-frame clones and lacks some. The sample records some 490,000 clones, around 85% being singletons. The sequenced material came from peripheral blood. This chain links TRBV7-6 with TRBJ2-1; maybe TRBD1 (5 bases). This clonotype was sampled from a human donor in a cohort sampled during active COVID-19. The CDR3, as DNA: TGTGCCAGCAGCCCACAGGCCCGCTCCTACAATGAGCAGTTCTTC. Translating gives CASSPQARSYNEQFF.